This is a list of T cell receptor beta chains from one sample in a study of post-analysis software for immune sequencing data. Each CDR3 protein is one row after TCRdb ran MiXCR on the PCR reads. The repertoire holds some 370,000 distinct CDR3 sequences, roughly 36% seen once, with under 15% in the top ten. Material: blood. Source of these receptors: a girl aged 5-17 years with multiple sclerosis. CDR3s include the opening cysteine and the closing phenylalanine or tryptophan. The order of the fields is J gene, D gene, clone size, V gene, CDR3 protein, CDR3 DNA. The D gene is left open where the match is weak. Rows may omit the clone size; those that give it use once, few, many or a size class.

J gene: TRBJ1-2; D gene: TRBD1; clone size: NA; V gene: TRBV11-2; CDR3 protein: CASSSTGGDRWAKGYTF; CDR3 DNA: TGTGCCAGCAGCTCGACGGGGGGGGACAGGTGGGCTAAAGGCTACACCTTC
J gene: TRBJ2-1; D gene: NA; clone size: few; V gene: TRBV27; CDR3 protein: CASSWVGEGSDEQFF; CDR3 DNA: TGTGCCAGCAGTTGGGTGGGAGAGGGTTCGGATGAGCAGTTCTTC
J gene: TRBJ1-2; D gene: NA; clone size: few; V gene: TRBV20-1; CDR3 protein: CSAREAGAQTNYGYTF; CDR3 DNA: TGCAGTGCTAGAGAAGCCGGGGCCCAAACTAACTATGGCTACACCTTC
J gene: TRBJ2-5; D gene: NA; clone size: few; V gene: TRBV12-3/TRBV12-4; CDR3 protein: CASSPGAAQETQYF; CDR3 DNA: TGTGCCAGCAGCCCGGGGGCCGCCCAAGAGACCCAGTACTTC
J gene: TRBJ2-5; D gene: NA; clone size: NA; V gene: TRBV6-5; CDR3 protein: CASSYTNPQETQYF; CDR3 DNA: TGTGCCAGCAGTTACACGAATCCTCAAGAGACCCAGTACTTC
J gene: TRBJ1-5; D gene: TRBD1; clone size: once; V gene: TRBV20-1; CDR3 protein: CSAFRDRQPQHF; CDR3 DNA: TGCAGTGCCTTCAGGGACAGACAGCCCCAGCATTTT
J gene: TRBJ2-7; D gene: NA; clone size: few; V gene: TRBV10-3; CDR3 protein: CAISATGNEQYF; CDR3 DNA: TGTGCCATCAGCGCCACAGGGAACGAGCAGTACTTC
J gene: TRBJ1-5; D gene: NA; clone size: few; V gene: TRBV4-1; CDR3 protein: CASSQGRSLNQPQHF; CDR3 DNA: TGCGCCAGCAGCCAAGGAAGGAGCCTAAATCAGCCCCAGCATTTT
J gene: TRBJ1-2; D gene: NA; clone size: few; V gene: TRBV10-2; CDR3 protein: CASSESRALLYGYTF; CDR3 DNA: TGCGCCAGCAGTGAGTCTAGGGCCCTACTCTATGGCTACACCTTC
J gene: TRBJ2-5; D gene: TRBD1; clone size: NA; V gene: TRBV7-2; CDR3 protein: CASSRRDRGEETQYF; CDR3 DNA: TGTGCCAGCAGCAGGAGGGACAGGGGGGAAGAGACCCAGTACTTC
J gene: TRBJ1-5; D gene: NA; clone size: NA; V gene: TRBV6-1; CDR3 protein: CASERGRAPMGNQPQHF; CDR3 DNA: TGTGCCAGCGAACGTGGCAGGGCGCCTATGGGCAATCAGCCCCAGCATTTT
J gene: TRBJ1-1; D gene: NA; clone size: NA; V gene: TRBV5-4; CDR3 protein: CASRKGGMNTEAFF; CDR3 DNA: TGTGCCAGCAGGAAAGGAGGCATGAACACTGAAGCTTTCTTT
J gene: TRBJ2-1; D gene: NA; clone size: few; V gene: TRBV2; CDR3 protein: CASEGPTGSSYNEQFF; CDR3 DNA: TGTGCCAGCGAGGGTCCAACTGGGAGCTCCTACAATGAGCAGTTCTTC
J gene: TRBJ1-2; D gene: NA; clone size: once; V gene: TRBV29-1; CDR3 protein: CSVEDFRDRLHGYTF; CDR3 DNA: TGCAGCGTTGAAGATTTCAGGGACCGCTTACATGGCTACACCTTC